These 25 T cell receptor beta chains share one sample of origin, sequenced in a study of vaccination and CD4 T cells after COVID-19 (dated 2022 in TCRdb). Per the publication, the treatment or condition label means: roughly 10-day PBMC culture with coronavirus spike peptide pools or control peptides (ViraFEST assay). Library method: PCR. Sequencer: Illumina iSeq 100. DNA from cultured CD4+ T cells was subjected to TCR sequencing with the Oncomine TCR Beta short-read assay at the Johns Hopkins FTIC core. TCRdb trimmed the raw reads at Q25, called clones with MiXCR and kept productive beta chains. Under each unique CDR3 protein, matching rows form one entry showing the most common genes and DNA. The sample yields some 14,000 distinct CDR3 sequences; about two fifths were counted once. Clones ranked in the top ten supply about 13% of the sample. For these receptors, no antigen is known. The source material was CD4+ T cells from blood, cultured in vitro. The receptors come from a human donor who had recovered from COVID-19.

Only a few counts were recorded for this clonotype. The chain has TRBV5-1 and TRBJ1-2; D ambiguous. Trimming stripped 0 bases from V and 6 bases from J, with 9 bases between. This CDR3 has 13 residues. Germline V gene sequence: CDR1 SGHRS, CDR2 YFSETQ. The CDR3: CASSLAESNGYTF. The CDR3 DNA is TGCGCCAGCAGCTTGGCCGAGTCCAATGGCTACACCTTC.

This clonotype was counted once. The rearrangement joins TRBV18 to TRBJ2-1; TRBD2 might be the D (6 bases). V lost 2 bases and J 0 bases, leaving 11 bases between the germline ends. Germline CDR1 KGHSH, CDR2 LQKENI. The CDR3 is 16 amino acids. In DNA, the CDR3 is TGTGCCAGCTCACCAGTCGGGGGAAGCTCCTACAATGAGCAGTTCTTC. This codes for CASSPVGGSSYNEQFF.

The rearrangement uses TRBV20-1 and TRBJ2-3; 13 positions match TRBD2. The junction had 3 bases not matched to a gene; V was cut back by 4 bases and J by 2 bases. The CDR3 spans 15 residues. Germline CDR1 and CDR2: DFQATT and SNEGSKA (reference sequence). The CDR3 is CSATGTSGTTDTQYF. The CDR3 DNA is TGCAGTGCTACCGGGACTAGCGGGACCACAGATACGCAGTATTTT.

The rearrangement uses TRBV5-1 and TRBJ1-1; TRBD1 agrees at 9 bases. In germline, CDR1 is SGHRS, CDR2 YFSETQ. The junction had 4 bases not matched to a gene; V was cut back by 3 bases and J by 7 bases. CDR3 length equals 13 residues. This CDR3 reads CASSWKTGGEAFF. CDR3 nucleotide sequence: TGCGCCAGCAGCTGGAAGACAGGGGGTGAAGCTTTCTTT.

This chain connects TRBV30 to TRBJ2-7, with a weak D call TRBD1 (6 bases). The germline V and J ends were trimmed by 4 bases and 2 bases, with 21 bases remaining between them. The CDR3 sequence is 16 residues long. Germline V gene data show CDR1 as GTSNPN and CDR2 as SVGIG (reference sequence). CDR3 sequence reads: CAWTRPGTRYPYEQYF. The CDR3 nucleotides read TGTGCCTGGACTCGTCCAGGGACACGCTATCCCTACGAGCAGTACTTC.

This clonotype was observed a handful of times. The CDR3 sequence is CASSVQDRELQPQHF. DNA for the CDR3: TGCGCCAGCAGCGTCCAGGACAGGGAACTTCAGCCCCAGCATTTT. The V call is TRBV5-1, the J call TRBJ1-5, with 8 bases identical to TRBD1. The V and J ends lost 4 bases and 6 bases, in that order; junction bases with no gene match: 9. This CDR3 is built from 15 residues. The germline V gene has CDR1 SGHRS and CDR2 YFSETQ.

V and J are TRBV7-2 and TRBJ2-2, with TRBD1 identical over 8 bases. This CDR3 region has 19 residues. The ends lost 4 bases at V and 8 bases at J; junction bases unmatched: 21. Looked up from germline, CDR1 is SGHTA and CDR2 is FQGNSA. The CDR3 region is CASSSGQGAVWAPRGELFF. In DNA, the CDR3 is TGTGCCAGCAGCTCTGGACAGGGAGCCGTGTGGGCTCCAAGGGGGGAGCTGTTTTTT. The full variable domain, completed using reference TRBV7-2 and TRBJ2-2, is GAGVSQSPSNKVTEKGKDVELRCDPISGHTALYWYRQSLGQGLEFLIYFQGNSAPDKSGLPSDRFSAERTGGSVSTLTIQRTQQEDSAVYLCASSSGQGAVWAPRGELFFGEGSRLTVL.

This chain joins TRBV6-2 or TRBV6-3 and TRBJ1-5; 8 nucleotides match TRBD1. Germline values: CDR1 MNHEY, CDR2 SVGEGT. Germline trimming cut 5 bases from V and 0 bases from J; bases unmatched to any gene: 3. The CDR3 covers 15 residues. The DNA for the CDR3 is TGTGCCAGCAGTCGAGGACAGGGTAGCAATCAGCCCCAGCATTTT. Its protein is CASSRGQGSNQPQHF.

The V and J genes are TRBV4-3 and TRBJ1-6; D call uncertain. The germline V and J ends were trimmed by 0 bases and 6 bases, with 15 bases remaining between them. CDR1 and CDR2 from the germline V gene are LGHNA and YSLEER. The CDR3 extends over 17 amino acids. The CDR3 nucleotides read TGCGCCAGCAGCCAAGATTCTCGGTCCCGTGGTAATTCACCCCTCCACTTT. Its translation: CASSQDSRSRGNSPLHF.

This clonotype was recorded a few times. This chain connects TRBV7-9 to TRBJ1-1; D is unclear. Trimming pared 3 bases from V and 2 bases from J, leaving 13 bases between. The germline V gene encodes CDR1 SEHNR and CDR2 FQNEAQ (reference sequence). This CDR3 region has 15 residues. CDR3 residues: CASSFSIGENTEAFF. Here the CDR3 DNA reads TGTGCCAGCAGCTTTTCAATCGGCGAAAACACTGAAGCTTTCTTT.

The chain has TRBV20-1 and TRBJ1-1, with TRBD1 matching over 9 bases. Looked up from germline, CDR1 is DFQATT and CDR2 is SNEGSKA (reference sequence). The CDR3 covers 14 residues. Losses at the gene ends were 3 bases for V and 0 bases for J; bases not matched to a gene: 2. The CDR3 here is CSASRTGVNTEAFF. The CDR3 region has the DNA TGCAGTGCTAGCCGGACAGGGGTGAACACTGAAGCTTTCTTT.

This chain uses TRBV29-1 with TRBJ2-3, with TRBD2 matching over 7 bases. The V segment lost 6 bases and the J segment 3 bases; nucleotides outside the gene matches: 9. This CDR3 comprises 14 residues. The germline gives CDR1 SQVTM, CDR2 ANQGSEA. The CDR3 bases are TGCAGCGTGGGGGGGGGAGTTGGGACAGATACGCAGTATTTT. Protein: CSVGGGVGTDTQYF.

The V and J genes are TRBV29-1 and TRBJ2-3; D possibly corresponds to TRBD1 (5 bases). This CDR3 has 12 amino acids. Germline CDR1 reads SQVTM; CDR2 reads ANQGSEA. Trimming shortened V by 5 bases and J by 5 bases, and 11 bases separated the two germline ends. This CDR3 is CSVWGREDTQYF. CDR3 DNA: TGCAGCGTTTGGGGCCGCGAAGATACGCAGTATTTT.

V is TRBV19 and J is TRBJ2-7; 10 nucleotides match TRBD2. CDR3 size: 15 residues. Germline assignment: CDR1 LNHDA and CDR2 SQIVND (reference sequence). Trimming took 2 bases from V and 5 from J; bases not matched to a gene: 6. CDR3 bases: TGTGCCAGTAGTATACGGCTAGCGGGAGCGAACGAGCAGTACTTC. It codes for CASSIRLAGANEQYF.

This clonotype was observed a handful of times. A junction end diverges from the germline sequence, so it may reflect a read error. The genes are TRBV7-7 and TRBJ2-3; D not certain. Germline assignment: CDR1 SSHAT and CDR2 FNYEAQ (reference sequence). The CDR3 consists of 14 residues. The CDR3 DNA sequence: TGTGCTAGCAGCTTACGGGTCCCGCCAGATACGCAGTATTTT. Amino acid sequence: CASSLRVPPDTQYF.

The chain carries TRBV20-1 and TRBJ2-1; maybe TRBD1 (5 bases). The germline V gene has CDR1 DFQATT and CDR2 SNEGSKA (reference sequence). The CDR3 length is 18 residues. The V and J ends lost 1 base and 7 bases respectively, with 26 bases between them. The DNA of the CDR3 is TGCAGTGCTAGAGCCCAGGGCCACTTTGCCAACCCGATGAATGAGCAGTTCTTC. Its protein is CSARAQGHFANPMNEQFF.

This clonotype has only a few counts. V and J are TRBV20-1 and TRBJ2-3; perhaps TRBD2 as D (6 bases). This CDR3 has 14 residues. V was cut by 0 bases and J by 5 bases, with 12 bases left in between. CDR1 and CDR2 (germline): DFQATT, SNEGSKA (reference sequence). CDR3 region: CSARDPGVGDTQYF. In DNA, the CDR3 is TGCAGTGCTAGAGATCCGGGAGTTGGAGATACGCAGTATTTT.

This sequence joins TRBV5-4 and TRBJ2-5, with 8 nucleotides matching TRBD1. J gave up 5 bases and V 5 bases, and 11 bases lay outside the gene matches. The CDR3 covers 15 residues. Germline V gives CDR1 SGHNT, CDR2 YYREEE (reference sequence). As DNA, the CDR3 is TGTGCCAGCAGTCAGCCGACAGGGGCTGGGGAGACCCAGTACTTC. This encodes CASSQPTGAGETQYF. The whole variable domain, remainder taken from reference TRBV5-4 and TRBJ2-5, is ETGVTQSPTHLIKTRGQQVTLRCSSQSGHNTVSWYQQALGQGPQFIFQYYREEENGRGNFPPRFSGLQFPNYSSELNVNALELDDSALYLCASSQPTGAGETQYFGPGTRLLVL.

This clonotype occurred a few times. This chain joins TRBV27 and TRBJ2-7; D is unclear. The CDR3 totals 14 residues. V dropped 5 bases and J dropped 0 bases, with 11 bases sitting between them. Germline CDR1 MNHEY, CDR2 SMNVEV (reference sequence). CDR3 sequence: CASSPTRTSYEQYF. CDR3 sequence (DNA): TGTGCCAGCAGTCCAACCAGGACCTCCTACGAGCAGTACTTC.

This clonotype was seen a few times. J is TRBJ1-2 and V is TRBV6-2 or TRBV6-3; no clear D gene. CDR3 size: 15 residues. The germline CDR1 and CDR2 sequences are MNHEY and SVGEGT. The V gene lost 6 bases and the J gene lost 4 bases, with 18 bases spanning the gap. This CDR3 is CASSNLEAAPYGYTF. In DNA form, the CDR3 reads TGTGCCAGCAGCAACCTTGAGGCCGCTCCCTATGGCTACACCTTC.

This chain uses TRBV28 with TRBJ1-3, with D possibly matching TRBD1 (5 bases). V shed 7 bases and J shed 3 bases, with 16 bases lying between them. Germline V gene data show CDR1 as MDHEN and CDR2 as SYDVKM. The CDR3 length is 15 residues. The chain's CDR3 is CASITEGTFGNTIYF. CDR3 nucleotide sequence: TGTGCCAGCATTACGGAGGGGACGTTTGGAAACACCATATATTTT. Full variable domain (rest looked up from reference TRBV28 and TRBJ1-3): DVKVTQSSRYLVKRTGEKVFLECVQDMDHENMFWYRQDPGLGLRLIYFSYDVKMKEKGDIPEGYSVSREKKERFSLILESASTNQTSMYLCASITEGTFGNTIYFGEGSWLTVV.

Only a few counts were recorded for this clonotype. The rearrangement links TRBV5-3 to TRBJ1-2; D ambiguous. TRBV5-3 qualifies as an ORF whose function is uncertain. The CDR3 has 15 residues. Trimming stripped 3 bases from V and 4 bases from J, with 16 bases between. The CDR3 nucleotides read TGTGCCAGAAGCTGCGATTGGCGGGCCACCTATGGCTACACCTTC. Protein sequence: CARSCDWRATYGYTF.

This clonotype was counted a few times. The rearrangement joins TRBV6-5 to TRBJ1-1; 8 bases match TRBD1. Germline loops: CDR1 MNHEY, CDR2 SVGAGI. V lost 4 bases to trimming and J lost 8 bases; unmatched junction nucleotides: 0. This CDR3 spans 11 amino acids. This CDR3 reads CASSWDREAFF. The CDR3 nucleotides read TGTGCCAGCAGTTGGGACAGGGAAGCTTTCTTT.

In its sample, this clonotype was seen a few times. This chain connects TRBV19 to TRBJ1-1; D call uncertain. V dropped 1 base and J dropped 11 bases, with 14 bases sitting between them. The CDR3 extends over 13 amino acids. Per germline, CDR1 LNHDA and CDR2 SQIVND (reference sequence). The CDR3 is CASSIGGRTGAFF. The CDR3 DNA is TGTGCCAGTAGTATAGGGGGAAGGACGGGGGCTTTCTTT.

CDR3 sequence reads: CASSLTSPDTEAFF. The CDR3 bases are TGTGCCAGCAGTCTGACCTCCCCGGACACTGAAGCTTTCTTT. The V gene is TRBV2, the J gene TRBJ1-1; D is undetermined. The CDR3 totals 14 residues. Germline assignment: CDR1 SNHLY and CDR2 FYNNEI. Trimming took off 5 bases at V and 3 bases at J, with 13 bases between the two ends.